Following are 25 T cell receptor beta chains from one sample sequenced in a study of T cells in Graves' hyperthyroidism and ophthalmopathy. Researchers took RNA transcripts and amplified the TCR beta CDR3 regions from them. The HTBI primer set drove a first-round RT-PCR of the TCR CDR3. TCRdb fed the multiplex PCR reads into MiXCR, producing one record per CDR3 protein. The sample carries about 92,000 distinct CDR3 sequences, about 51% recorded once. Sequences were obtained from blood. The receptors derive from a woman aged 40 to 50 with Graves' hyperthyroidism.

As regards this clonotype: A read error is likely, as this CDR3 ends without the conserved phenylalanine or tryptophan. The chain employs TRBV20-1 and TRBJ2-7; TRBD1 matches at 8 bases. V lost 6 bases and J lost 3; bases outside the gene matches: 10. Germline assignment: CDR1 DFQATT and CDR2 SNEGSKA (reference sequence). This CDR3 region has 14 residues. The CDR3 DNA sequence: TGCAGTGCCCTGGCCCAGACAGGGGTCTACGAGCAGTACTTA. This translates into CSALAQTGVYEQYL.

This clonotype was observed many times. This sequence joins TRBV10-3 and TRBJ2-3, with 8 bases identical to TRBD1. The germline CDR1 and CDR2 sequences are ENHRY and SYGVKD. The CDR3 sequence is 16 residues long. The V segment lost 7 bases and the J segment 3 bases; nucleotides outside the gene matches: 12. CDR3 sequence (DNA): TGTGCCATCACCAGAGAAGGAGGACAGGGAACAGATACGCAGTATTTT. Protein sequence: CAITREGGQGTDTQYF.

This chain's CDR3 is CSAIGGGNQPQHF. For the CDR3, the DNA is TGCAGTGCCATCGGGGGAGGCAATCAGCCCCAGCATTTT. V usage is TRBV20-1 and J usage is TRBJ1-5; perhaps TRBD1 as D (5 bases). Germline CDR1 reads DFQATT; CDR2 reads SNEGSKA (reference sequence). The CDR3 is 13 amino acids. V was cut by 6 bases and J by 2 bases, with 11 bases left in between.

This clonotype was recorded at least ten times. The CDR3: CSLTGESNTGELFF. The DNA for the CDR3 is TGCAGCTTAACAGGCGAATCGAACACCGGGGAGCTGTTTTTT. This chain connects TRBV29-1 to TRBJ2-2; possible D gene TRBD1, 5 bases. V was shortened by 8 bases and J by 0 bases, with 13 bases between the two germline ends. The CDR3 extends over 14 amino acids. The germline CDR1 and CDR2 sequences are SQVTM and ANQGSEA.

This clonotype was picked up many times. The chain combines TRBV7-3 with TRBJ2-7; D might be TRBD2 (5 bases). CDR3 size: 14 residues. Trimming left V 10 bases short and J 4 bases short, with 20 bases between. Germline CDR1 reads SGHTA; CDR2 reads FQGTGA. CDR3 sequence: CATRDGETLYEQYF. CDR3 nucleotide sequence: TGTGCCACTCGGGATGGCGAGACCCTTTACGAGCAGTACTTC.

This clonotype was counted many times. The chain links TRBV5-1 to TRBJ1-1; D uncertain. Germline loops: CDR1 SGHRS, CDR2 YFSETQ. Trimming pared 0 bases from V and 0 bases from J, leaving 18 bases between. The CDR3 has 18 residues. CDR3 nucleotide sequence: TGCGCCAGCAGCTTGGGAACGGTGGGAATTACAATGAACACTGAAGCTTTCTTT. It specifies CASSLGTVGITMNTEAFF.

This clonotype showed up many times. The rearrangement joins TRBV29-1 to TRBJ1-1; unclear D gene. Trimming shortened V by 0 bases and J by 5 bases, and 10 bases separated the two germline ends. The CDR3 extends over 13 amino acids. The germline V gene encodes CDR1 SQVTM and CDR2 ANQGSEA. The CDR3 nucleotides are TGCAGCGTTGAAGACGGGCACCTGACTGAAGCTTTCTTT. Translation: CSVEDGHLTEAFF. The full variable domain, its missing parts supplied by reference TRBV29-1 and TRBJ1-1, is SAVISQKPSRDICQRGTSLTIQCQVDSQVTMMFWYRQQPGQSLTLIATANQGSEATYESGFVIDKFPISRPNLTFSTLTVSNMSPEDSSIYLCSVEDGHLTEAFFGQGTRLTVV.

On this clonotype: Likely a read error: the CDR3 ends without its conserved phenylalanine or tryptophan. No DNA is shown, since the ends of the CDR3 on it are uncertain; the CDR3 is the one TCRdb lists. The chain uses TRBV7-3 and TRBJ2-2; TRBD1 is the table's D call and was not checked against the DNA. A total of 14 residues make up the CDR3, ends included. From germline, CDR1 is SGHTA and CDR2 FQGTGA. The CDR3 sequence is CASSLQGNTGELCA.

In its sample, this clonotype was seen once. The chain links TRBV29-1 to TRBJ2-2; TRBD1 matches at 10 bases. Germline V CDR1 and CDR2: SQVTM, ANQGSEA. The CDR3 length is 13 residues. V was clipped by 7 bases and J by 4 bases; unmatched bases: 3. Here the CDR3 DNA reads TGCAGCGCCGGGACAGGGGTCACCGGGGAGCTGTTTTTT. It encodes CSAGTGVTGELFF.

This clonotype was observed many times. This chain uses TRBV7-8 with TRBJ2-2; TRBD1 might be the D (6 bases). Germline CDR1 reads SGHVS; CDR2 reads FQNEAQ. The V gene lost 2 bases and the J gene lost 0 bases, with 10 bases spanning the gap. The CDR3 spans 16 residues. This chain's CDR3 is CASSLRTVANTGELFF. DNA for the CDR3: TGTGCCAGCAGCTTAAGGACAGTCGCGAACACCGGGGAGCTGTTTTTT.

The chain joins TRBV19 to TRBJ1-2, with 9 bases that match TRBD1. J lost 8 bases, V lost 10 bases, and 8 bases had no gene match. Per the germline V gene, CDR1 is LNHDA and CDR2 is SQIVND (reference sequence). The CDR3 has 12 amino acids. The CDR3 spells CAISGTGSGYTF. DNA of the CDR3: TGTGCCATATCCGGGACAGGGAGCGGCTACACCTTC.

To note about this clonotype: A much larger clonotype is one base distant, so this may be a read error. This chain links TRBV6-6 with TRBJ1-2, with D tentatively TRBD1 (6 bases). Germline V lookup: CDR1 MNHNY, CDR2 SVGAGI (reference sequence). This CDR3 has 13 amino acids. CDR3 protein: CASSYSSVGGYAF. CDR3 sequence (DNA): TGTGCCAGCAGTTACTCCTCGGTGGGGGGCTACGCCTTC.

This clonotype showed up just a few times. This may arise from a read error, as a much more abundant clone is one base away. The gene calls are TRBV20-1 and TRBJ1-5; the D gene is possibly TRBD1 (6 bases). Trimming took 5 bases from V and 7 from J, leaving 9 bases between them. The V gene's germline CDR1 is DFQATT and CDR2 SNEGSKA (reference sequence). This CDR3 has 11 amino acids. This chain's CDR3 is CSAEGGQPQHF. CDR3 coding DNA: TGCAGTGCTGAGGGGGGACAGCCCCAGCATTTT.

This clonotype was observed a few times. The CDR3 region is CASSPWTGDGEKLFF. As DNA, the CDR3 is TGTGCCAGCAGCCCGTGGACGGGGGACGGTGAAAAACTGTTTTTT. The chain recombines TRBV7-2 with TRBJ1-4, with D perhaps TRBD1 (5 bases). Germline values: CDR1 SGHTA, CDR2 FQGNSA. CDR3 size: 15 residues. Trimming removed 5 bases at V and 7 bases at J, with 17 bases between.

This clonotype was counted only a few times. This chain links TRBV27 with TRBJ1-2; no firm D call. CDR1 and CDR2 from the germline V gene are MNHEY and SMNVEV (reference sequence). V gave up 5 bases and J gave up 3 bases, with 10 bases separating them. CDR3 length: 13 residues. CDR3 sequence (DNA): TGTGCCAGCAGTCACGGGAGAGACTATGGCTACACCTTC. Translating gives CASSHGRDYGYTF.

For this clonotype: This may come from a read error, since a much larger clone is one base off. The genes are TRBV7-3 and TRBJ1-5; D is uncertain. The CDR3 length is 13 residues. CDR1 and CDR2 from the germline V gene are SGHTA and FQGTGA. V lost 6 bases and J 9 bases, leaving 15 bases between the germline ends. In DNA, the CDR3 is TGTGCCAGCAGTTACTCGAGGGATCGGCCCCAGCATTTT. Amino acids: CASSYSRDRPQHF.

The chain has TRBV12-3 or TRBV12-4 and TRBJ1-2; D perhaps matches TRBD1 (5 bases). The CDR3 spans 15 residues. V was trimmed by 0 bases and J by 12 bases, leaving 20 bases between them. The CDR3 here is CASSLAGGNTELNTF. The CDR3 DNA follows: TGTGCCAGCAGTTTAGCGGGGGGAAACACTGAGTTGAACACCTTC.

In nucleotides, the CDR3 is TGCAGTGCTTTCGGACTAGCGGAGTACTTC. Its protein is CSAFGLAEYF. The chain uses TRBV20-1 and TRBJ2-5, with 10 bases fitting TRBD2. With V trimmed by 5 bases and J by 12 bases, 3 bases remained unmatched. The CDR3 loop spans 10 amino acids. Germline V lookup: CDR1 DFQATT, CDR2 SNEGSKA (reference sequence).

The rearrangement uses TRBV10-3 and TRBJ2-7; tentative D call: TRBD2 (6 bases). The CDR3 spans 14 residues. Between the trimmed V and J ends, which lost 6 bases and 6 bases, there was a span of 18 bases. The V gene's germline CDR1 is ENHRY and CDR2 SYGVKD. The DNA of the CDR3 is TGTGCCATCAGGGATGGAGGGGAGCGGTGCGAGCAGTACTTC. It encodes CAIRDGGERCEQYF.

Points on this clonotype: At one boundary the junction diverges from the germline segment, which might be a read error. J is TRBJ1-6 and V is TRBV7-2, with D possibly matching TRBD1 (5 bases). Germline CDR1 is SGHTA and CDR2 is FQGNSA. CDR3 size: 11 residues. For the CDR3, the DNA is TGTGCCAGCAGCTTGGGCCGGGGCGGCTACTTT. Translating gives CASSLGRGGYF.

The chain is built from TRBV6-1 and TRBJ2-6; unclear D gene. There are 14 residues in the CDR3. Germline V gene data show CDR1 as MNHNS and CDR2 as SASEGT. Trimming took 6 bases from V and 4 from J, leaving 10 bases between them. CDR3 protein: CASSSHVGANVLTF. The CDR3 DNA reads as TGTGCCAGCAGCTCACACGTAGGGGCCAACGTCCTGACTTTC.

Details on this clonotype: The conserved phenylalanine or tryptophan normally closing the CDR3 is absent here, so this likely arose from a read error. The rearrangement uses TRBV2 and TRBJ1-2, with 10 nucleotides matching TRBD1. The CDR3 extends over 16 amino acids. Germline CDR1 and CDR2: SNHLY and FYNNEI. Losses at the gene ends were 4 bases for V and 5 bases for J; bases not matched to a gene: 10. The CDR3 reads CASSGQLGTGVYGYTC. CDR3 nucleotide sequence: TGTGCCAGCAGTGGGCAACTTGGGACAGGGGTGTATGGCTACACCTGC.

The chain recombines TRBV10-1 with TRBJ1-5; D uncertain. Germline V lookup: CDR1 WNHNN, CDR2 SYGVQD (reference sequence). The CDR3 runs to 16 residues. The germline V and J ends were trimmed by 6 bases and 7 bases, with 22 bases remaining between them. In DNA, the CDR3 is TGCGCCAGCAGGGCCAGCACCGGGAGGTCGGAGCAGCCCCAGCATTTT. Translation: CASRASTGRSEQPQHF.

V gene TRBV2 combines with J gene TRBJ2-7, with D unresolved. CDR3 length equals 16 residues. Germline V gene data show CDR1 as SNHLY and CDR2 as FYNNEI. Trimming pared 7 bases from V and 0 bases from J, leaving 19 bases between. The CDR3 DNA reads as TGTGCCAGCAAGACCCTTCATGGGGTGAGCTCCTACGAGCAGTACTTC. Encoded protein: CASKTLHGVSSYEQYF.

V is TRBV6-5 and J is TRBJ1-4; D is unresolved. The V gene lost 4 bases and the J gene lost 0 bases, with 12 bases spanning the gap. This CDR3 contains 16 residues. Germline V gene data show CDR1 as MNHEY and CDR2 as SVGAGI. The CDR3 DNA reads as TGTGCCAGCAGTTTGGGCAGACTATCAACTAATGAAAAACTGTTTTTT. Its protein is CASSLGRLSTNEKLFF.